This entry features one T cell receptor (beta chain) sequence. Its antigen specificity is not known. No base qualities exist here, and no much larger clone lies one base off it. TCRbeta CDR3 regions were amplified from genomic DNA by means of the immunoSEQ Assay, a bias-controlled multiplex PCR. Turning to the authors' computational methods: The number of nucleated cells in each sample was estimated by amplification of reference gene primers within the assay. To quantify the absolute abundance of each unique TCRbeta CDR3 rearrangement, sequence reads were collapsed and filtered. Productive Simpson clonality was computed per sample as the square root of Simpson's diversity index over productive rearrangements. Entries here come from immuneACCESS through TCRdb and include only in-frame sequences with V and J called. Some clones fail to appear in such tables; in the studies checked, an unresolved V gene covers under half of the shortfall, and the cause of the remainder is unknown. V, J and clone size are taken as reported in that table, and D and trimming were inferred from the DNA itself. The sample table records roughly 120,000 clones; around nine tenths of these occur just once. Roughly 8.4% of the sample comes from the top ten.

A second Seattle source provided samples from volunteer blood donors who had recovered from COVID-19. Each collaborating institution followed its own protocols to collect whole blood in K2EDTA tubes. Collaborator samples were shipped for TCRbeta analysis as frozen whole blood, isolated PBMCs, or DNA extracted from either sample type. The sample is drawn from a study of blood T cell repertoires in COVID-19 (dated by TCRdb to about 2020). Turning to the overall study: Collaborator samples came from the United States, Italy and Spain and covered acute and convalescent phases of COVID-19. HLA class I and class II types, where available, came from metadata supplied by the sample provider rather than from assay-based typing. The prospective study material was composed of cDNA or gDNA derived from T cells, B-cell-depleted T cells, or PBMCs. Samples came from the ongoing ImmuneRACE study (first 160 participants) plus 1,254 subjects from 6 global collaborators. The sample metadata nearly always contained a de-identified subject ID, COVID-19 status, age in years and sex. The dataset comprised deeply sampled blood TCRbeta repertoires from subjects exposed to, actively infected with, or recovered from COVID-19. A freely available public database, intended as a resource for researchers studying the immune response to SARS-CoV-2, is where the repertoires were released.

The full study reports these points: Clinical and demographic metadata were provided uncurated, with the amount varying by source and participant.

CDR1 and CDR2 were assigned from the germline V gene as SGHTA and FQGNSA. After removal of 3 bases from V and 8 bases from J, the junction retains 10 bases not matched to a gene. Counted from cysteine to phenylalanine, this CDR3 has 16 amino acids. The only DNA kept is the CDR3, 48 bases in frame from the first base. Material: peripheral blood. The sequence was collected from a woman in her sixties or seventies who had recovered from COVID-19. In this chain, TRBV7-2 is recombined with TRBJ2-2, with 9 central nucleotides matching TRBD1. The CDR3: CASSLGTGGGRGELFF. The DNA is as follows: TGTGCCAGCAGCTTGGGAACAGGGGGCGGGCGGGGGGAGCTGTTTTTT.